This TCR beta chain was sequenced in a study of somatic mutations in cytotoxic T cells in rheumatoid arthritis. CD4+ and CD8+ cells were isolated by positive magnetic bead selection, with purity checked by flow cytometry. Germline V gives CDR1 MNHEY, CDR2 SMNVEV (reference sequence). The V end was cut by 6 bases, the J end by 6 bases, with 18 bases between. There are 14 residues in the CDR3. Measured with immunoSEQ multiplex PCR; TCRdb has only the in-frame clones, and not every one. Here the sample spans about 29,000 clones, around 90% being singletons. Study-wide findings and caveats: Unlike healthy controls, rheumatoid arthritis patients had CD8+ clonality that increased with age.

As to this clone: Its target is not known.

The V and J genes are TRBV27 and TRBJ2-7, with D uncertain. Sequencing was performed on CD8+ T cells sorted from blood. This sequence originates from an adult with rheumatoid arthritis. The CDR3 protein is CASSLNLYPGEQYF. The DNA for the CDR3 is TGTGCCAGCAGCCTGAACCTCTATCCAGGCGAGCAGTACTTC.